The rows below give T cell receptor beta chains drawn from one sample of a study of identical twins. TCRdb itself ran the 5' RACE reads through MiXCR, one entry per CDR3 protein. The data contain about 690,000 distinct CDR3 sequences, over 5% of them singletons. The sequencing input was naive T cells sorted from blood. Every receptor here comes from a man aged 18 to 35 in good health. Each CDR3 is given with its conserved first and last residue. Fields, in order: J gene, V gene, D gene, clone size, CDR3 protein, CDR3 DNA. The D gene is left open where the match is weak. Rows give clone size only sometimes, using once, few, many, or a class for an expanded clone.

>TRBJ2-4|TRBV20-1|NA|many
CSARAGKDANIQYF
TGCAGTGCTAGGGCGGGAAAAGACGCAAACATTCAGTACTTC
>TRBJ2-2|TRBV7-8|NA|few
CASSKTRTERGELFF
TGTGCCAGCAGCAAAACCAGGACGGAAAGGGGGGAGCTGTTTTTT
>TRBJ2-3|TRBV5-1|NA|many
CASSLAQATDTQYF
TGCGCCAGCAGCTTGGCGCAGGCGACAGATACGCAGTATTTT
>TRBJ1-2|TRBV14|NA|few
CASSPLRTAVDGYTF
TGTGCCAGCAGCCCTCTTCGGACAGCAGTGGATGGCTACACCTTC
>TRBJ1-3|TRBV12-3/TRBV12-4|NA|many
CASSLSGGNTIYF
TGTGCCAGCAGTTTATCAGGGGGAAACACCATATATTTT
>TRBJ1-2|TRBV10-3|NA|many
CAIEGRTLGNYGYTF
TGTGCCATCGAAGGAAGGACCCTTGGAAACTATGGCTACACCTTC
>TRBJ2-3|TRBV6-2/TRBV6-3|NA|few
CASSYPGVDTDTQYF
TGTGCCAGCAGTTACCCTGGGGTAGACACAGATACGCAGTATTTT
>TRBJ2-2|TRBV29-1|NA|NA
CSVQGGPTGELFF
TGCAGCGTCCAGGGCGGGCCCACCGGGGAGCTGTTTTTT
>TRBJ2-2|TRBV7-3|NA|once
CASSPSSTGELFF
TGTGCCAGCAGCCCATCGTCGACCGGGGAGCTGTTTTTT
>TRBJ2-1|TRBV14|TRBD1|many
CASSQDHRGMNEQFF
TGTGCCAGCAGCCAAGATCACAGGGGGATGAATGAGCAGTTCTTC
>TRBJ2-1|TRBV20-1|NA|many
CSAPRLDSYNEQFF
TGCAGTGCTCCGAGACTGGACTCCTACAATGAGCAGTTCTTC
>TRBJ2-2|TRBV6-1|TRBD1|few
CASKPLPGQGFTGELFF
TGTGCCAGCAAACCGCTCCCGGGACAGGGTTTTACCGGGGAGCTGTTTTTT
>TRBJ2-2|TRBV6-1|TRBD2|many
CASSPMSGRVAGELFF
TGTGCCAGCAGTCCCATGAGCGGGAGGGTGGCCGGGGAGCTGTTTTTT
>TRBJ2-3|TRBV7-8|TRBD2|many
CASSSWELAGATDTQYF
TGTGCCAGCAGCTCCTGGGAGCTAGCGGGAGCCACAGATACGCAGTATTTT
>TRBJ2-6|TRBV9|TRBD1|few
CASSPTGGTFSGANVLTF
TGTGCCAGCAGCCCCACAGGGGGTACGTTCTCAGGGGCCAACGTCCTGACTTTC
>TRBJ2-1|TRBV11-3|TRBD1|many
CASSSSPGQGIEQFF
TGTGCCAGCAGCTCTTCACCGGGACAGGGTATTGAGCAGTTCTTC
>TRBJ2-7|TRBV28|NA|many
CASSFRSSYPNEQYF
TGTGCCAGCAGTTTTCGGTCCTCATATCCCAACGAGCAGTACTTC
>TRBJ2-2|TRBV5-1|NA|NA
CASSPQGYTGELSF
TGCGCCAGCAGCCCACAGGGATACACCGGGGAGCTGTCTTTT